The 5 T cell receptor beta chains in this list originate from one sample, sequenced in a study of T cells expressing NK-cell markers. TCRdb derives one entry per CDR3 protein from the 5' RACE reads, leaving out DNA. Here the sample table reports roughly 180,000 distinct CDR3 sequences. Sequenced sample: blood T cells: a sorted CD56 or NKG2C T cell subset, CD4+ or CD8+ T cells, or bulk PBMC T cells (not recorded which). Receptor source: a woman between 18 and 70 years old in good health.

This chain's CDR3 is CATYTVAKNIQYF. The chain combines TRBV15 with TRBJ2-4. The CDR3 loop spans 13 amino acids. Per the germline V gene, CDR1 is LNHNV and CDR2 is YYDKDF (reference sequence).

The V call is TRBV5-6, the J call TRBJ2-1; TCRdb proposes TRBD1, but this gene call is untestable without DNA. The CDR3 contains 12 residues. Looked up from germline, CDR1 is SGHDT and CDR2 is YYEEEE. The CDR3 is CASSLAGTGEFF.

The CDR3 region is CASSMAGRGLAAVGSTDTQYF. The chain combines TRBV5-4 with TRBJ2-3; lacking DNA, the TRBD2 call made by TCRdb goes unchecked. The CDR3 covers 21 residues. The germline V gene has CDR1 SGHNT and CDR2 YYREEE (reference sequence).

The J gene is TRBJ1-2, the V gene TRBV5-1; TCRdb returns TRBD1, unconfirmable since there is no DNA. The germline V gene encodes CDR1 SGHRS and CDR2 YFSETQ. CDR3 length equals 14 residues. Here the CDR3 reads CASSLPGAIYGYTF.

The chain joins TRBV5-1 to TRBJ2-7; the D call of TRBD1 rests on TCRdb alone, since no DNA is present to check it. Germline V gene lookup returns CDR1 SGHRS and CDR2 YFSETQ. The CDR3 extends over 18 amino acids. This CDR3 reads CASSLGGRSALSSYEQYF.